The present T cell receptor (beta chain) was sequenced within a study of blood T cell repertoires in COVID-19. Study information: T cells, B-cell-depleted T cells, or PBMCs provided the cDNA or gDNA that served as material.

The CDR3 sequence is 13 residues long. V lost 5 bases, J lost 2 bases, and 6 bases lay in between. Germline V gene data show CDR1 as MNHEY and CDR2 as SVGAGI. The method was immunoSEQ multiplex PCR; TCRdb's version includes in-frame clones alone and lacks a portion of them. Of approximately 230,000 clones in the sample, about 86% are singletons; the top ten hold 1.3% to 1.5%. The sequence was obtained from a man older than 75 with acute or convalescent COVID-19. This chain links TRBV6-5 with TRBJ1-4; D not resolved. Sequenced: peripheral blood. The chain's CDR3 is CASSPGTNEKLFF. CDR3 nucleotide sequence: TGTGCCAGCAGTCCCGGGACTAATGAAAAACTGTTTTTT.